The T cell receptor beta chain under discussion was sequenced for a study of OX40 agonist ivuxolimab in advanced cancers. About the study as a whole: Ivuxolimab was an agonistic, fully human IgG2 monoclonal antibody directed against OX40 (CD134), a costimulatory receptor. Peripheral TCRbeta sequencing aimed to test whether ivuxolimab altered TCR sequence diversity and caused clonal T-cell expansion. Of the roughly 53 patients in dose escalation, 19 had hepatocellular carcinoma, about 15 had melanoma, 9 had renal cell carcinoma and 9 had head and neck cancer. Patients were allowed to have had prior anti-PD-1, anti-PD-L1 or anti-CTLA-4 therapy, and 40% of the dose-escalation patients had been treated with checkpoint inhibitors. Intravenous ivuxolimab was administered to patients every 2 weeks at six dose levels: 0.01, 0.1, 0.3, 1.5, 3 and 10 mg/kg. Three dose-escalation patients achieved partial responses, one with hepatocellular carcinoma and two with cutaneous melanoma. In the dose-escalation cohort, roughly 80% of patients were male, and the mean age was roughly 60 years, with a range of roughly 20 to 85. The paper describes the monotherapy dose-escalation part (N of about 47 patients) of the phase I trial of ivuxolimab. Beyond this particular receptor, the publication reports: Which antigens the clonally expanded peripheral T cells were specific for was not determined. After ivuxolimab, expanded clones were on average more numerous among CD8+ T cells than among CD4+ T cells. Low levels of normalized T-cell clonal expansion were also seen in some nonresponding patients. In partial responders in the 0.1-3.0 mg/kg groups, normalized peripheral clonal expansion was found to be among the lowest, especially among CD8+ T cells. At doses of 0.1 to 3.0 mg/kg, clonal expansion of both CD4+ and CD8+ T cells in blood was seen between baseline and week 6.

Genomic DNA was isolated from the sorted cells so that the TCRbeta CDR3 region could be sequenced. The immunoSEQ Assay was used for sequencing of TCRbeta CDR3 regions. This is the immuneACCESS table as TCRdb keeps it, with only in-frame sequences that have V and J called. A part of the clones is gone; compared with another copy, unresolved V genes explain less than half, and the rest is unexplained. For this sample there are tens of thousands of clones; about 88% appear just once. The ten largest clones capture roughly 15% of the sample. About this clone itself: Its recognized antigen is unknown. No much larger clone exists at a distance of one base, and base qualities are not known.

At the junction V is shortened by 3 bases and J by 7 bases, with 16 bases in between. CDR1 SGHNT and CDR2 YENEEA are derived from the germline V gene. CDR3 length: 15 amino acids, cysteine to phenylalanine. This entry keeps only the CDR3 DNA: 45 bases, framed from base 1. Patients with a history of autoimmune disease or receiving systemic immunosuppression were excluded from the trial. Peripheral blood for TCR sequencing was collected from all dose cohorts at baseline, on cycle 4 day 1, and on cycle 7 day 1. Samples were obtained from an open-label, multicenter, first-in-human phase I dose-escalation trial of ivuxolimab. The trial enrolled adults with locally advanced or metastatic head and neck squamous cell, hepatocellular, melanoma or renal cell carcinoma. Before TCR sequencing, CD4+ and CD8+ T cells were separately sorted from peripheral blood.

The sequence came from an adult with an advanced solid tumor such as melanoma, head and neck, liver or kidney cancer. The rearrangement joined TRBV11-3 to TRBJ2-1, with a tentative D gene TRBD2 over 6 matching bases. The sequencing used CD4+ or CD8+ T cells sorted from blood, collected in a trial of the OX40 agonist ivuxolimab. CDR3 loop: CASSFGLNGGNEQFF. The base sequence is TGTGCCAGCAGCTTTGGACTAAATGGGGGAAATGAGCAGTTCTTC.